This T cell receptor beta chain was recovered during a study of monozygotic twins with inflammatory bowel disease. Points on this clonotype: What it recognizes is unknown.

Germline-derived CDR1 and CDR2 are SGHRS and YFSETQ. This CDR3 is 16 amino acids long. Whole-study findings and limits: Healthy co-twins, by inverse Simpson, had higher TCRbeta diversity than their siblings with IBD.

TCRdb processed the 5' RACE reads again and assigns one entry to each CDR3 protein, with no DNA. The repertoire table contains 440,000 or so distinct CDR3 sequences. The receptor was isolated from a human donor with ulcerative colitis or Crohn's disease, or a healthy co-twin of an affected twin (not recorded which). This chain uses TRBV5-1 with TRBJ2-7; the TRBD1 assignment by TCRdb is unverifiable without DNA. What was sequenced was blood. The CDR3 protein is CASSFGPSGDGYEQYF. Together with reference TRBV5-1 and TRBJ2-7, the CDR3 gives the full variable domain: KAGVTQTPRYLIKTRGQQVTLSCSPISGHRSVSWYQQTPGQGLQFLFEYFSETQRNKGNFPGRFSGRQFSNSRSEMNVSTLELGDSALYLCASSFGPSGDGYEQYFGPGTRLTVT.